This TCR beta chain was observed in a study of T cell responses to AZD1222 COVID-19 vaccine. As regards this clone: Its antigen is not known.

Germline-derived CDR1 and CDR2 are MGHRA and YSYEKL. This CDR3 contains 18 residues. V shed 1 base and J 0 bases; nucleotides not matched to a gene: 6. Sequenced by immunoSEQ multiplex PCR; TCRdb stores in-frame clones only, minus some. The sample has about 94,000 clones; approximately 91% are singletons. Whole-study results and caveats: Most donors were white British, females outnumbered males, and clonal diversity was possibly underestimated. Per reports, nearly half of all spike-specific TCRs target regions that are unmutated in variants. Repertoire sampling was restricted to post-peak T cell response timepoints.

This clonotype was obtained from an adult in good health. The rearrangement uses TRBV4-1 and TRBJ1-6, with 7 bases fitting TRBD1. This specimen consisted of peripheral blood, obtained on day 0 of AZD1222 vaccination. The CDR3 is CASSQAQQGSSYNSPLHF. CDR3 bases: TGCGCCAGCAGCCAAGCCCAACAGGGGAGCTCCTATAATTCACCCCTCCACTTT.